The 9 T cell receptor beta chains in this list originate from one sample, sequenced in a study of T cell clones after liver transplantation. Sequenced by immunoSEQ multiplex PCR; TCRdb stores in-frame clones only, minus some. The data hold around 35,000 clones, with over 85% observed a single time. Sequenced material: CD8+ T cells from blood, taken 12 months after liver transplant. The receptors originated from a human patient who received a liver transplant. Some T cells may be transferred from the graft donor.

J is TRBJ2-4 and V is TRBV7-8, with 7 bases fitting TRBD2. This CDR3 is 17 amino acids long. Germline V lookup: CDR1 SGHVS, CDR2 FQNEAQ. J gave up 5 bases and V 2 bases, and 12 bases lay outside the gene matches. The CDR3 region is CASSLPEEGGRENIQYF. The CDR3 bases are TGTGCCAGCAGCTTACCAGAGGAGGGAGGGCGGGAAAACATTCAGTACTTC. The whole variable domain, remainder taken from reference TRBV7-8 and TRBJ2-4, is GAGVSQSPRYKVAKRGQDVALRCDPISGHVSLFWYQQALGQGPEFLTYFQNEAQLDKSGLPSDRFFAERPEGSVSTLKIQRTQQEDSAVYLCASSLPEEGGRENIQYFGAGTRLSVL.

V usage is TRBV10-3 and J usage is TRBJ2-5, with 10 bases identical to TRBD2. CDR3 length: 20 residues. The germline gives CDR1 ENHRY, CDR2 SYGVKD. V was pared by 2 bases and J by 6 bases, with 21 bases of the junction left unmatched. The CDR3 bases are TGTGCCATCAGTGAGCCCGGGGCTAGCGGGAGTAAAGGCCTCGCAAAGACCCAGTACTTC. Translating gives CAISEPGASGSKGLAKTQYF.

The gene calls are TRBV5-4 and TRBJ2-2; no clear D. Trimming took 2 bases from V and 6 from J, leaving 5 bases between them. Per germline, CDR1 SGHNT and CDR2 YYREEE (reference sequence). CDR3 length: 12 amino acids. The CDR3 DNA reads TGTGCCAGCAGCTTTAACGCCGGGGAGCTGTTTTTT. This gives the protein CASSFNAGELFF.

In its sample, this clone was seen once. This rearrangement joins TRBV2 to TRBJ2-7; D gene ambiguous. V dropped 0 bases and J dropped 0 bases, with 9 bases sitting between them. The CDR3 is made up of 15 amino acids. Germline values: CDR1 SNHLY, CDR2 FYNNEI. The CDR3 loop reads CASSEANILSYEQYF. As DNA, the CDR3 is TGTGCCAGCAGTGAAGCGAACATACTCTCCTACGAGCAGTACTTC. Full variable domain (remainder filled in from reference TRBV2 and TRBJ2-7): EPEVTQTPSHQVTQMGQEVILRCVPISNHLYFYWYRQILGQKVEFLVSFYNNEISEKSEIFDDQFSVERPDGSNFTLKIRSTKLEDSAMYFCASSEANILSYEQYFGPGTRLTVT.

The genes are TRBV7-9 and TRBJ2-1, with TRBD2 matching over 9 bases. The V gene end was trimmed by 1 base and the J gene end by 13 bases; junction bases not matched to a gene: 11. The CDR3 spans 15 residues. Germline values: CDR1 SEHNR, CDR2 FQNEAQ (reference sequence). CDR3 residues: CASSLGMSGLAIQFF. CDR3 nucleotides: TGTGCCAGCAGCTTAGGAATGTCCGGACTAGCGATTCAGTTCTTC. The variable domain in full, completed from reference TRBV7-9 and TRBJ2-1, reads DTGVSQNPRHKITKRGQNVTFRCDPISEHNRLYWYRQTLGQGPEFLTYFQNEAQLEKSRLLSDRFSAERPKGSFSTLEIQRTEQGDSAMYLCASSLGMSGLAIQFFGPGTRLTVL.

The table lists this clone with a count of one. This chain connects TRBV5-6 to TRBJ2-5, with D uncertain. The end of the DNA is better explained by TRBJ2-7, so the J call may be wrong. CDR1 SGHDT and CDR2 YYEEEE come from the germline V gene. The CDR3 is made up of 13 amino acids. This chain's CDR3 is CASSLNPSYEQYF. The CDR3 nucleotides are TGTGCCAGCAGCTTGAATCCATCCTACGAGCAGTACTTC.

The chain uses TRBV19 and TRBJ2-2; D remains unclear. CDR1 and CDR2 from the germline V gene are LNHDA and SQIVND (reference sequence). With 1 base removed from V and 6 bases from J, the gap between germline ends came to 6 bases. The CDR3 contains 13 residues. The CDR3 DNA follows: TGTGCCAGTAGTATAGTGGGTCCCGGGGAGCTGTTTTTT. Protein: CASSIVGPGELFF.

The V call is TRBV2, the J call TRBJ2-1; 7 nucleotides match TRBD2. The germline V gene has CDR1 SNHLY and CDR2 FYNNEI. The J segment lost 4 bases and the V segment lost 6 bases, leaving 3 bases of the junction unmatched. CDR3 length: 13 residues. The CDR3 sequence is CASRSGNYNEQFF. The CDR3 DNA follows: TGTGCCAGCAGAAGCGGGAATTACAATGAGCAGTTCTTC.

V usage is TRBV7-9 and J usage is TRBJ2-5, with TRBD2 identical over 10 bases. J lost 2 bases, V lost 4 bases, and 10 bases had no gene match. Germline values: CDR1 SEHNR, CDR2 FQNEAQ (reference sequence). The CDR3 extends over 17 amino acids. The chain's CDR3 is CASSSAASGREQETQYF. Written as DNA, the CDR3 is TGTGCCAGCAGCTCAGCGGCAAGCGGGAGGGAACAAGAGACCCAGTACTTC. Full variable domain (rest looked up from reference TRBV7-9 and TRBJ2-5): DTGVSQNPRHKITKRGQNVTFRCDPISEHNRLYWYRQTLGQGPEFLTYFQNEAQLEKSRLLSDRFSAERPKGSFSTLEIQRTEQGDSAMYLCASSSAASGREQETQYFGPGTRLLVL.